This entry concerns a single TCR beta chain. Its antigen is unidentified. This specimen comes from a study of blood T cells in healthy people across ages. For the second PCR, which ran for about 6 to 12 cycles, a sample-barcoded 5' primer and a J-beta primer mix were used. TCRdb processed the 5' RACE reads anew with MiXCR; each CDR3 protein has one entry. The table records about 1.5 million distinct CDR3 sequences, 42% of them present only once. Researchers isolated at least 6.5 million PBMCs per sample. Regarding the study as a whole: It was the long-lived donors that had more naive CD4+ cells and higher diversity than aged donors. Naive and antigen-experienced cells could not be conclusively compared, given unsorted PBMCs. Naive T cell percentage and TCR beta diversity correlated strongly.

The sample taken for sequencing was blood. This sequence originates from a young woman in good health.

Here the CDR3 reads CASSATGVRSPLHF. In DNA form, the CDR3 reads TGTGCCAGCAGCGCGACAGGGGTAAGGTCACCCCTCCACTTT. The chain employs TRBV6-4 and TRBJ1-6, with 8 bases lining up with TRBD1. The CDR3 loop spans 14 amino acids. From germline, CDR1 is MRHNA and CDR2 SNTAGT. With 6 bases clipped from V and 10 bases from J, the junction kept 8 bases outside the gene matches.